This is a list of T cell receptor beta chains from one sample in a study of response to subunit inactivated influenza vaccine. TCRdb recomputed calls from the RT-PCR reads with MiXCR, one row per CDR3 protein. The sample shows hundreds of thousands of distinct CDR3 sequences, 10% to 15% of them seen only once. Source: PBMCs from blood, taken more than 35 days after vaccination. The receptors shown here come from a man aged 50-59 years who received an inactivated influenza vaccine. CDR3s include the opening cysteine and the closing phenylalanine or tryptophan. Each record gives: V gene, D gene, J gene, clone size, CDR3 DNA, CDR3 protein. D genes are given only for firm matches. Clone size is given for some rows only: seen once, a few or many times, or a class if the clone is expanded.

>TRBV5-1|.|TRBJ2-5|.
TGCGCCAGCAGCATGATCCAGGGCGCGGAAGAGACCCAGTACTTC
CASSMIQGAEETQYF
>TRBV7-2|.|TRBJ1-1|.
TGTGCCAGCAGCTTAGTTTTCAGGGAAGATGCTTTCTTT
CASSLVFREDAFF
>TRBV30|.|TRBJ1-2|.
TGTGCCTGGATGGGCGGACGATCTAACTATGGCTACACCTTC
CAWMGGRSNYGYTF
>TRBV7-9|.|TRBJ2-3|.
TGTGCCAGCAGCTTAGAACCAGCGGGTTGGGATACGCAGTATTTT
CASSLEPAGWDTQYF
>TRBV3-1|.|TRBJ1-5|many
TGTGCCAGCAGCCACGGATTTAATAGCAATCAGCCCCAGCATTTT
CASSHGFNSNQPQHF
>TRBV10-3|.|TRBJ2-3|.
TGTGCCATCAGTGAGGTGGGAGACGGGACGCAGTATTTT
CAISEVGDGTQYF
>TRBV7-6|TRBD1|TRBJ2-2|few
TGTGCCAGCAGCTTAGTTTTCGGGGACCCAGGGACAGTCAACACCGGGGAGCTGTTTTTT
CASSLVFGDPGTVNTGELFF
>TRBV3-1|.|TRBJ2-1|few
TGTGCCAGCAGCCACAGCGGGTTCTCCTACAATGAGCAGTTCTTC
CASSHSGFSYNEQFF
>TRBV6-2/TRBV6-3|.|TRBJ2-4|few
TGTGCCAGCAGTTACTCCTCCGGTTTCCGAAACATTCAGTACTTC
CASSYSSGFRNIQYF
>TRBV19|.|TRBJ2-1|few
TGTGCCAGTAGCATGGGGGTCAAGCAGTTCTTC
CASSMGVKQFF
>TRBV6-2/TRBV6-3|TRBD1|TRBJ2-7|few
TGTGCCAGCAGTTACAGACAGGGGACGGCCTACGAGCAGTACTTC
CASSYRQGTAYEQYF
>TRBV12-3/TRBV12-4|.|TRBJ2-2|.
TGTGCCAGCAGTGCTCGGGACACCGGGGAGCTGTTTTTT
CASSARDTGELFF
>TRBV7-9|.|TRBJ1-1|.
TGTGCCAGCAGAGGACGGGTCCGGGGCACTGAAGCTTTCTTT
CASRGRVRGTEAFF
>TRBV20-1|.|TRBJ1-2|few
TGCAGTGCTAGAGATCCGGGACGAACGAGGGATGGCTACACCTTC
CSARDPGRTRDGYTF
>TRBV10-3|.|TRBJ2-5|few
TGTGCCATCAGTGAGACAGGGAAGAGTGAGACCCAGTACTTC
CAISETGKSETQYF
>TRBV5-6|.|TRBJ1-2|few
TGTGCCAGCAGCTTTATAGACTATGGCTACACCTTC
CASSFIDYGYTF
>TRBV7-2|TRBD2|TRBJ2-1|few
TGTGCCACATCCCCGTCGGGAGGAACGGGGAATGAGCAGTTCTTC
CATSPSGGTGNEQFF
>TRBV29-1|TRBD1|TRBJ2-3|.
TGCACCGTCGACCCAGGGGGCTGGGCAGATACGCAGTATTTT
CTVDPGGWADTQYF
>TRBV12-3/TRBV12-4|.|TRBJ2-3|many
TGTGCCAGCAGTGGCGACACAGATACGCAGTATTTT
CASSGDTDTQYF
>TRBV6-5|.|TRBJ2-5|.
TGTGCCAGCAGTTACTCGCCTTTAGTAGAGATGGGGGAGACCCAGTACTTC
CASSYSPLVEMGETQYF
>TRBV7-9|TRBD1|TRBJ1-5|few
TGTGCCAGCAGCTTAGGGACAGGGGCGACCAGCAATCAGCCCCAGCATTTT
CASSLGTGATSNQPQHF
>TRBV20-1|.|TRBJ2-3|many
TGCAGTGCTATCCGTCCAGCTAGCACAGATACGCAGTATTTT
CSAIRPASTDTQYF
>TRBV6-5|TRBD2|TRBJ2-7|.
TGTGCCAGCAGTTACCTAGCTAGCGGGAGTCGCGAGCAGTACTTC
CASSYLASGSREQYF
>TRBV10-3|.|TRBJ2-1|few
TGTGCCACGAGATTTGAGGGCACTGCCTACAATGAGCAGTTCTTC
CATRFEGTAYNEQFF
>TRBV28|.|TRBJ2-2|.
TGTGCCAGCATCAGTCAAGGGGAGGCCGGGGAGCTGTTTTTT
CASISQGEAGELFF
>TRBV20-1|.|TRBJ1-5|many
TGCAGTGCTGGCCGGGACGTCAATCAGCCCCAGCATTTT
CSAGRDVNQPQHF
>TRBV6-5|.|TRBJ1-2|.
TGTGCCAGCAGTTACCTACAGTCCGGCTATGGCTACACCTTC
CASSYLQSGYGYTF
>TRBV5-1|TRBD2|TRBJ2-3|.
TGCGCCAGCAGCCCCGGCCCGGGAGGGCCTACAGATACGCAGTATTTT
CASSPGPGGPTDTQYF
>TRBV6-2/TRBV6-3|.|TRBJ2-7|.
TGTGCCAGCAGTTACGGCGGGACCTACGAGCAGTACTTC
CASSYGGTYEQYF
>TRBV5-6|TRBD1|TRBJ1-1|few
TGTGCCAGCAGCTACCGCGGACAGGGGACTGAAGCTTTCTTT
CASSYRGQGTEAFF
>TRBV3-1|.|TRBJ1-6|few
TGTGCCAGCAGCCAAGTACCGGGGCTGGCCCTCCACTTT
CASSQVPGLALHF
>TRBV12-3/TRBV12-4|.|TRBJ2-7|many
TGTGCCAGCAGTTTGGGGTCTAGGTACGAGCAGTACTTC
CASSLGSRYEQYF
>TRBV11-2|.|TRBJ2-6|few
TGTGCCAGCAGCTTAGAGCGGCGCTCTGGGGCCAACGTCCTGACTTTC
CASSLERRSGANVLTF
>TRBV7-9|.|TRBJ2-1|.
TGTGCCAGCAGCTTATTTGTCAATGAGCAGTTCTTC
CASSLFVNEQFF
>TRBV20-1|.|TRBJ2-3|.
TGCAGTGTCAGGGACCCCAGCACAGATACGCAGTATTTT
CSVRDPSTDTQYF
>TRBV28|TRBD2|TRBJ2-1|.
TGTGCCAGCAGTTTACCTGGCGGGAGGTCCTACAATGAGCAGTTCTTC
CASSLPGGRSYNEQFF
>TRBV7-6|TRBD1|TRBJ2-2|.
TGTGCCAGCAGCTCAACCCTGAGGAGGGACAGGGGGCTACGTAGGCTGTTTTTT
CASSSTLRRDRGLRRLFF
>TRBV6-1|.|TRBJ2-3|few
TGTGCCAGCAGCCGCATTGGGGGAAGGGGCACAGATACGCAGTATTTT
CASSRIGGRGTDTQYF
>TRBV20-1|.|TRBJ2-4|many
TGCAGTGCCTCGATGGCCAAAAACATTCAGTACTTC
CSASMAKNIQYF
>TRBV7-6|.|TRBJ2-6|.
TGTGCCAGCAGCCGGAGGGGGGGCAACTCTGGGGCCAACGTCCTGACTTTC
CASSRRGGNSGANVLTF
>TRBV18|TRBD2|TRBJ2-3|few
TGTGCCAGCTCACTTTCCCCCGGGAGGGCAGATACGCAGTATTTT
CASSLSPGRADTQYF
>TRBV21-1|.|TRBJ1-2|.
TGTGCCAGCAGCAAAAAGGTCTCGGGACACCGAAACTATGGCTACACCTTC
CASSKKVSGHRNYGYTF
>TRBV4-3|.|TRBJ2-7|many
TGCGCCAGCAGCCAAGGGTCGAGGTTGGGGTCCTACGAGCAGTACTTC
CASSQGSRLGSYEQYF
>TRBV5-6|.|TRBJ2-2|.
TGTGCCAGCAGCTGGGACCAGGGGAGGACCGGGGAGCTGTTTTTT
CASSWDQGRTGELFF
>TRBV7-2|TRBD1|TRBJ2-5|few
TGTGCCAGCAGCTGGGACAGGAATGCGGCGGGGGAGACCCAGTACTTC
CASSWDRNAAGETQYF
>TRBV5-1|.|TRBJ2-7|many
TGCGCCAGCAGCCCGCCGGGACTGAGCTCCTACGAGCAGTACTTC
CASSPPGLSSYEQYF
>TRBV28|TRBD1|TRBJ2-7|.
TGTGCCAGCAGTTTAGGCTTCAGGGGGCGTGAGCAGTACTTC
CASSLGFRGREQYF
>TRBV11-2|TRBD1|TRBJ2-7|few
TGTGCCAGCAGCTTAATGACAGGGACCTACGAGCAGTACTTC
CASSLMTGTYEQYF
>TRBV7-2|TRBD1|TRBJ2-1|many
TGTGCCAGCAGCCCGGGACAGGGCCGGGGAAATGAGCAGTTCTTC
CASSPGQGRGNEQFF
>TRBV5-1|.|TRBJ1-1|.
TGCGCCAGCAGCTTGGTCACAGGAGCGGGGACTGAAGCTTTCTTT
CASSLVTGAGTEAFF